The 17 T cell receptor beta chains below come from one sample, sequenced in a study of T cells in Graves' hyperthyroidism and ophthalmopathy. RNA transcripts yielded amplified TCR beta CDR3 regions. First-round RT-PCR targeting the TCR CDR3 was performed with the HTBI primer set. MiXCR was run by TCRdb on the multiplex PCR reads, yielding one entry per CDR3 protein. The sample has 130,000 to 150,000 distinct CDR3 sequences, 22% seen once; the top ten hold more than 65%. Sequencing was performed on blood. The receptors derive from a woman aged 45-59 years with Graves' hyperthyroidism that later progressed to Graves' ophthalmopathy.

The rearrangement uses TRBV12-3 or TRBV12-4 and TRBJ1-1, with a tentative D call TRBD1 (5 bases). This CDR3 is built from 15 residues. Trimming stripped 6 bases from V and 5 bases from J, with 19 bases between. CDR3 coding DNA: TGTGCCAGCAGAGGAGTCGGGACCCGGATAACTGAAGCTTTCTTT. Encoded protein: CASRGVGTRITEAFF.

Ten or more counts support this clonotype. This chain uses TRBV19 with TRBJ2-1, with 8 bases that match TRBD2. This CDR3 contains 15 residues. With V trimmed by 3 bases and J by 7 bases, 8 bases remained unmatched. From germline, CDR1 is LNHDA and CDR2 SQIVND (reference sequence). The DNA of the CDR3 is TGTGCCAGTAGTATTCAAGGGACTAGTGCTAATGAGCAGTTCTTC. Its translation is CASSIQGTSANEQFF.

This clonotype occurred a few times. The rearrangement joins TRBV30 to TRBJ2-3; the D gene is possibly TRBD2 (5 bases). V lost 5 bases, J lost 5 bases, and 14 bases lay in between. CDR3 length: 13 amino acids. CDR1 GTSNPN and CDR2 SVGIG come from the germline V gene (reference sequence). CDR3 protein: CAWSQRLQDTQYF. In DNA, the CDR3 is TGTGCCTGGTCTCAGCGGCTCCAAGATACGCAGTATTTT.

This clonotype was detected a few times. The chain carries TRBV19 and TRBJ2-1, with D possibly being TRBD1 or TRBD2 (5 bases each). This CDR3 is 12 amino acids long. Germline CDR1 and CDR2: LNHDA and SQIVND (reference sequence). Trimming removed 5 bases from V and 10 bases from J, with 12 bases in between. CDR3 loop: CASSVRGAEQFF. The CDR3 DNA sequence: TGTGCCAGTAGTGTGAGGGGAGCGGAGCAGTTCTTC. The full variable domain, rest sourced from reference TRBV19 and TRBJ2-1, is DGGITQSPKYLFRKEGQNVTLSCEQNLNHDAMYWYRQDPGQGLRLIYYSQIVNDFQKGDIAEGYSVSREKKESFPLTVTSAQKNPTAFYLCASSVRGAEQFFGPGTRLTVL.

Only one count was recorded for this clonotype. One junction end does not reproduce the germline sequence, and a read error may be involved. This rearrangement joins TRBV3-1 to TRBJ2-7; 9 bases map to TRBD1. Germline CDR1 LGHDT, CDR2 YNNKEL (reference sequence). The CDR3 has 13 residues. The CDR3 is CDSSRTGDYEQYF. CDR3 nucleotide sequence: TGTGACAGCAGCAGGACAGGGGACTACGAGCAGTACTTC.

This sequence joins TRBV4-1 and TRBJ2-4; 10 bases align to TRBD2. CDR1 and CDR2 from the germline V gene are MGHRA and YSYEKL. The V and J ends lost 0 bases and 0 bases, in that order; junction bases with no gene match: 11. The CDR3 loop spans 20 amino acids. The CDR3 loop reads CASSQETSGMTKLAKNIQYF. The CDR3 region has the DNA TGCGCCAGCAGCCAAGAAACTAGCGGGATGACAAAACTAGCCAAAAACATTCAGTACTTC.

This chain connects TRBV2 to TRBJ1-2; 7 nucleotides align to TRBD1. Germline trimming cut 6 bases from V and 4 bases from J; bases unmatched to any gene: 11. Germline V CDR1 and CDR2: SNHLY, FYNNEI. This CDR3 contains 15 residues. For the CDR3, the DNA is TGTGCCAGCAGCCCACAGGGGAGATACCTCTATGGCTACACCTTC. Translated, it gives CASSPQGRYLYGYTF.

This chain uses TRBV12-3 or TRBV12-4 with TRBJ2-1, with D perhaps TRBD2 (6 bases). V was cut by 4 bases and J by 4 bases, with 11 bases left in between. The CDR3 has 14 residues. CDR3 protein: CASSSSGWYNEQFF. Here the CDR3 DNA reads TGTGCCAGCAGTTCGAGCGGGTGGTACAATGAGCAGTTCTTC.

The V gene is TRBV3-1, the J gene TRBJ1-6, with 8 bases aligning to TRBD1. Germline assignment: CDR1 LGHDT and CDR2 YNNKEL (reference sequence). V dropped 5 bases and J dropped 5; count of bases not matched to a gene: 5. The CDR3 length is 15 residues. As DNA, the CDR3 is TGTGCCAGCAGCGCAGGACAGGGTCATAATTCACCCCTCCACTTT. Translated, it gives CASSAGQGHNSPLHF.

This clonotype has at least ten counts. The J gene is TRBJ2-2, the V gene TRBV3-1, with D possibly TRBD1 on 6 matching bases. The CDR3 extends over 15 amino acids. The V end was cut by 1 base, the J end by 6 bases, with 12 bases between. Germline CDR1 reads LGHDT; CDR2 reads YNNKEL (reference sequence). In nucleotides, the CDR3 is TGTGCCAGCAGCCAAGGAAACAGGGAAGCCGGGGAGCTGTTTTTT. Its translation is CASSQGNREAGELFF.

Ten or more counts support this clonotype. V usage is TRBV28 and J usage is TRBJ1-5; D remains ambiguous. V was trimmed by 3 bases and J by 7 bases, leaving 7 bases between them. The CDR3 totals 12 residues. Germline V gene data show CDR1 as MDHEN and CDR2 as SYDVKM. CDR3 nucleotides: TGTGCCAGCAGTTTGGGGAACCAGCCCCAGCATTTT. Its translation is CASSLGNQPQHF.

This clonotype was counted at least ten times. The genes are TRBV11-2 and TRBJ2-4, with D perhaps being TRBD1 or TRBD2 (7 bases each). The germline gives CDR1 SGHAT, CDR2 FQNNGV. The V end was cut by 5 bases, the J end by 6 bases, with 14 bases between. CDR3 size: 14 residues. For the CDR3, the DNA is TGTGCCAGCAGCCTAACCAGGGGGGGAAACATTCAGTACTTC. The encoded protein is CASSLTRGGNIQYF.

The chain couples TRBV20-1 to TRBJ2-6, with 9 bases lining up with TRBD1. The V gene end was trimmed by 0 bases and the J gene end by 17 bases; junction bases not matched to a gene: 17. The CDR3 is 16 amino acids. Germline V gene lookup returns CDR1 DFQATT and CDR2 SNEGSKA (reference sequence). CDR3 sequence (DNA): TGCAGTGCTAGAGACCGAGGGCGCGGACAGGGGTCGTCGATGACTTTC. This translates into CSARDRGRGQGSSMTF.

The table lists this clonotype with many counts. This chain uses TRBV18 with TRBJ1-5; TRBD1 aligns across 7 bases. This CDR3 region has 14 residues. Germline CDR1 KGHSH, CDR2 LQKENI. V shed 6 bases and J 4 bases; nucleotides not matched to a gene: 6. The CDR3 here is CASSQQGINQPQHF. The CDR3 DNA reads TGTGCCAGCTCTCAACAGGGGATAAATCAGCCCCAGCATTTT.

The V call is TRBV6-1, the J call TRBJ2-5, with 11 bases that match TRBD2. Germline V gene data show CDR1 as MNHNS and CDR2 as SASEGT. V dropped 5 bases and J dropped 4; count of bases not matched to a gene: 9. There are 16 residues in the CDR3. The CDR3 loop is CASSFLTSGSRETQYF. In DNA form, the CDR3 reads TGTGCCAGCAGTTTCCTTACTAGCGGGAGTAGAGAGACCCAGTACTTC.

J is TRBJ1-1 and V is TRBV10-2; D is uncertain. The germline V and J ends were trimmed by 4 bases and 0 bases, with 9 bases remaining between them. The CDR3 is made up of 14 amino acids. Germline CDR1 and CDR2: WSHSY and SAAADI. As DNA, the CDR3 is TGCGCCAGCAGTGTCAACAGCATGAACACTGAAGCTTTCTTT. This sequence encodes CASSVNSMNTEAFF.

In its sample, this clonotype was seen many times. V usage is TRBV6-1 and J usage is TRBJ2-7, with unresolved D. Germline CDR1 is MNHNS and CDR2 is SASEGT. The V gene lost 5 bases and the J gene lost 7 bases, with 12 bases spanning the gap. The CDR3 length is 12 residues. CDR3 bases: TGTGCCAGCAGTTCCCACAGTAGAGAGCAGTACTTC. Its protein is CASSSHSREQYF.